The 25 T cell receptor beta chains listed next were all sequenced from one sample in a study of control samples from healthy donors and cancer patients. Measured with immunoSEQ multiplex PCR; TCRdb has only the in-frame clones, and not every one. The sample gives about 140,000 clones, approximately 94% of which show up once; around 12% is in the top ten. Sequenced sample: blood. The receptors stem from a man aged 35-49 years in good health.

The rearrangement joins TRBV14 to TRBJ1-1; D gene ambiguous. The CDR3 is made up of 16 amino acids. Deletions cut 0 bases from V and 2 bases from J, with 13 bases between. The germline V gene encodes CDR1 SGHDN and CDR2 FVKESK. The CDR3 loop is CASSQEKWPLNTEAFF. CDR3 nucleotide sequence: TGTGCCAGCAGCCAAGAGAAATGGCCACTTAACACTGAAGCTTTCTTT. Together with reference TRBV14 and TRBJ1-1, the CDR3 gives the full variable domain: EAGVTQFPSHSVIEKGQTVTLRCDPISGHDNLYWYRRVMGKEIKFLLHFVKESKQDESGMPNNRFLAERTGGTYSTLKVQPAELEDSGVYFCASSQEKWPLNTEAFFGQGTRLTVV.

This chain uses TRBV18 with TRBJ2-1, with 12 bases identical to TRBD2. CDR1 is KGHSH, CDR2 LQKENI, per germline. V gave up 2 bases and J gave up 6 bases; unmatched junction bases: 8. The length of the CDR3 is 17 residues. Here the CDR3 DNA reads TGTGCCAGCTCACCAACATTTACTAGCGGGAGGATCAATGAGCAGTTCTTC. Amino acids: CASSPTFTSGRINEQFF.

The genes are TRBV25-1 and TRBJ1-1; D might be TRBD1 (5 bases). V was clipped by 4 bases and J by 6 bases, with 12 bases between them. CDR1 and CDR2 from the germline V gene are MGHDK and SYGVNS. The CDR3 extends over 13 amino acids. CDR3 coding DNA: TGTGCCAGCAGTGTGCGCAGCAGGGCTGAAGCTTTCTTT. It translates to CASSVRSRAEAFF.

This chain joins TRBV28 and TRBJ2-1, with D possibly TRBD2 on 6 matching bases. In germline, CDR1 is MDHEN, CDR2 SYDVKM. V lost 0 bases to trimming and J lost 2 bases, with 8 bases between them. The CDR3 loop spans 15 amino acids. The CDR3 loop reads CASSLWEGPYNEQFF. The CDR3 region has the DNA TGTGCCAGCAGTTTATGGGAGGGCCCCTACAATGAGCAGTTCTTC.

The chain recombines TRBV13 with TRBJ1-2, with D possibly TRBD1 on 5 matching bases. Germline V lookup: CDR1 PRHDT, CDR2 FYEKMQ (reference sequence). Deletions cut 2 bases from V and 8 bases from J, with 18 bases between. The CDR3 loop spans 15 amino acids. CDR3 nucleotides: TGTGCCAGCAGCTTAAGGGACGGGTCATGGGAAGGCTACACCTTC. Residues: CASSLRDGSWEGYTF.

The gene calls are TRBV6-5 and TRBJ2-1; D uncertain. Trimming removed 10 bases at V and 7 bases at J, with 17 bases between. The CDR3 consists of 13 residues. Germline V lookup: CDR1 MNHEY, CDR2 SVGAGI. CDR3: CATNGPLRNEQFF. CDR3 nucleotide sequence: TGTGCCACCAACGGACCGTTACGAAATGAGCAGTTCTTC.

The genes are TRBV6-6 and TRBJ2-2; D may be TRBD1 (7 bases). The CDR3 is 16 amino acids. CDR1 is MNHNY, CDR2 SVGAGI, per germline (reference sequence). Deletions cut 4 bases from V and 4 bases from J, with 16 bases between. The CDR3 DNA follows: TGTGCCAGCAGTTCAGGAGGGGGCCGGGGCACCGGGGAGCTGTTTTTT. Translated: CASSSGGGRGTGELFF.

The genes are TRBV4-3 and TRBJ2-7; a weak D match, TRBD2 (5 bases). The CDR3 length is 17 residues. Trimming pared 0 bases from V and 3 bases from J, leaving 18 bases between. The germline V gene encodes CDR1 LGHNA and CDR2 YSLEER. The CDR3 nucleotides read TGCGCCAGCAGCCAAGATGTGGGGAGTCGAAGGATCTACGAGCAGTACTTC. It specifies CASSQDVGSRRIYEQYF.

V and J are TRBV7-9 and TRBJ2-7; 11 nucleotides agree with TRBD2. The V and J ends lost 5 bases and 1 base, in that order; junction bases with no gene match: 7. The CDR3 is 16 amino acids. Per germline, CDR1 SEHNR and CDR2 FQNEAQ (reference sequence). CDR3 in DNA: TGTGCCAGCAGCGCCCGACTAGCGGGACCTTCCTACGAGCAGTACTTC. Amino acid sequence: CASSARLAGPSYEQYF.

The chain has TRBV27 and TRBJ2-1; weak D call: TRBD2 (5 bases). V lost 1 base, J lost 6 bases, and 7 bases lay in between. Germline CDR1 MNHEY, CDR2 SMNVEV (reference sequence). This CDR3 contains 13 residues. The DNA of the CDR3 is TGTGCCAGCAGTTTATTTGGAGGCAATGAGCAGTTCTTC. Its protein product is CASSLFGGNEQFF.

This clone was counted between two and nine times. The V call is TRBV6-5, the J call TRBJ1-2; TRBD1 aligns across 7 bases. V dropped 0 bases and J dropped 4; count of bases not matched to a gene: 5. This CDR3 has 15 amino acids. Germline CDR1 MNHEY, CDR2 SVGAGI. The CDR3 sequence is CASSYSKGAGYGYTF. DNA of the CDR3: TGTGCCAGCAGTTACTCGAAGGGGGCTGGCTATGGCTACACCTTC.

V usage is TRBV5-8 and J usage is TRBJ1-4; 7 nucleotides agree with TRBD1. There are 14 residues in the CDR3. Germline assignment: CDR1 SGHTS and CDR2 YDEGEE. The J segment lost 7 bases and the V segment lost 4 bases, leaving 7 bases of the junction unmatched. DNA of the CDR3: TGTGCCAGCAGCGCCGGGACAGCCCTTGAAAAACTGTTTTTT. Translation: CASSAGTALEKLFF.

The chain is built from TRBV9 and TRBJ1-1; D is perhaps TRBD1 (6 bases). The CDR3 runs to 15 residues. V was pared by 4 bases and J by 0 bases, with 13 bases between. Germline V CDR1 and CDR2: SGDLS, YYNGEE. This CDR3 is CASSPPTGLNTEAFF. The CDR3 DNA reads TGTGCCAGCAGCCCCCCGACAGGTTTGAACACTGAAGCTTTCTTT. The full variable domain, with the rest looked up from reference TRBV9 and TRBJ1-1, is DSGVTQTPKHLITATGQRVTLRCSPRSGDLSVYWYQQSLDQGLQFLIQYYNGEERAKGNILERFSAQQFPDLHSELNLSSLELGDSALYFCASSPPTGLNTEAFFGQGTRLTVV.

The chain joins TRBV6-2 or TRBV6-3 to TRBJ2-1, with D hard to call. The CDR3 extends over 12 amino acids. CDR1 is MNHEY, CDR2 SVGEGT, per germline. V lost 0 bases, J lost 9 bases, and 6 bases lay in between. Written as DNA, the CDR3 is TGTGCCAGCAGTTACTCGATCCTTGAGCAGTTCTTC. Translation: CASSYSILEQFF.

The rearrangement uses TRBV28 and TRBJ2-7; 8 bases match TRBD1. The V gene end was trimmed by 10 bases and the J gene end by 2 bases; junction bases not matched to a gene: 10. The germline V gene encodes CDR1 MDHEN and CDR2 SYDVKM. The CDR3 has 14 amino acids. The DNA of the CDR3 is TGTGCCATCACCCGGGACAGGTCACCCTACGAGCAGTACTTC. Its translation is CAITRDRSPYEQYF.

J is TRBJ1-2 and V is TRBV7-8; D remains unclear. From germline, CDR1 is SGHVS and CDR2 FQNEAQ. Trimming shortened V by 1 base and J by 5 bases, and 11 bases separated the two germline ends. The CDR3 has 14 residues. CDR3 bases: TGTGCCAGCAGCTTAGGACTGTCCCCGTATGGCTACACCTTC. Its translation is CASSLGLSPYGYTF.

Only one count was recorded for this clone. The chain carries TRBV6-5 and TRBJ1-2; a possible D gene is TRBD1 (6 bases). The length of the CDR3 is 13 residues. Trimming stripped 5 bases from V and 4 bases from J, with 11 bases between. CDR1 and CDR2 from the germline V gene are MNHEY and SVGAGI. This chain's CDR3 is CASSRDRFYGYTF. DNA of the CDR3: TGTGCCAGCAGTCGAGACAGGTTCTATGGCTACACCTTC.

This clone was recorded only once. The V and J genes are TRBV5-1 and TRBJ2-7; 10 positions agree with TRBD2. This CDR3 has 14 residues. V trimming: 2 bases; J trimming: 1 base; junction bases outside the gene matches: 0. Germline CDR1 SGHRS, CDR2 YFSETQ. The CDR3 sequence is CASSLAGGSYEQYF. CDR3 DNA sequence: TGCGCCAGCAGCTTAGCGGGAGGGTCCTACGAGCAGTACTTC.

The chain's CDR3 is CATRQGSGVKDTQYF. CDR3 nucleotides: TGTGCCACGAGACAGGGATCGGGAGTAAAAGATACGCAGTATTTT. The J gene is TRBJ2-3, the V gene TRBV24-1, with a tentative D call TRBD1 (7 bases). The CDR3 is 15 amino acids. V lost 10 bases and J 5 bases, leaving 21 bases between the germline ends. Germline V CDR1 and CDR2: KGHDR, SFDVKD.

J is TRBJ1-5 and V is TRBV18, with D possibly matching TRBD1 (5 bases). The CDR3 contains 16 residues. Germline CDR1 reads KGHSH; CDR2 reads LQKENI. The V gene lost 1 base and the J gene lost 0 bases, with 10 bases spanning the gap. The CDR3 nucleotides read TGTGCCAGCTCACCACGGGGGGTGATTAGCAATCAGCCCCAGCATTTT. This codes for CASSPRGVISNQPQHF.

The chain is built from TRBV6-5 and TRBJ2-7; no definite D call. Germline V gives CDR1 MNHEY, CDR2 SVGAGI. The V end was cut by 4 bases, the J end by 4 bases, with 11 bases between. There are 13 residues in the CDR3. The CDR3 coding sequence is TGTGCCAGCAGTTCCAGCTCCGCTTACGAGCAGTACTTC. This gives the protein CASSSSSAYEQYF.

The chain couples TRBV18 to TRBJ2-6; D is possibly TRBD2 (5 bases). V lost 6 bases to trimming and J lost 2 bases, with 23 bases between them. Germline V gene data show CDR1 as KGHSH and CDR2 as LQKENI. CDR3 length: 19 residues. The CDR3 DNA reads as TGTGCCAGCTCTCCCAGACCCGGGGATCCGATTACTGGGGCCAACGTCCTGACTTTC. Translation: CASSPRPGDPITGANVLTF.

The chain has TRBV7-9 and TRBJ1-2; D remains unclear. Germline CDR1 is SEHNR and CDR2 is FQNEAQ (reference sequence). The germline V and J ends were trimmed by 4 bases and 1 base, with 7 bases remaining between them. The CDR3 is 13 amino acids. CDR3 protein: CASSSEGNYGYTF. The CDR3 nucleotides read TGTGCCAGCAGCTCAGAGGGTAACTATGGCTACACCTTC.

The V and J genes are TRBV7-9 and TRBJ1-2; no reliable D call. The CDR3 consists of 15 residues. V lost 5 bases, J lost 4 bases, and 17 bases lay in between. The germline gives CDR1 SEHNR, CDR2 FQNEAQ (reference sequence). The CDR3 here is CASSSIRAATYGYTF. The CDR3 coding sequence is TGTGCCAGCAGCAGCATCCGGGCCGCTACCTATGGCTACACCTTC.

The chain links TRBV4-3 to TRBJ1-3; a weak D match, TRBD1 (5 bases). CDR1 is LGHNA and CDR2 is YSLEER in the germline V gene. CDR3 length: 17 residues. V lost 0 bases and J 4 bases, leaving 16 bases between the germline ends. CDR3 amino acids: CASSQDQGEEAGNTIYF. The CDR3 DNA follows: TGCGCCAGCAGCCAAGATCAAGGGGAGGAGGCGGGAAACACCATATATTTT.